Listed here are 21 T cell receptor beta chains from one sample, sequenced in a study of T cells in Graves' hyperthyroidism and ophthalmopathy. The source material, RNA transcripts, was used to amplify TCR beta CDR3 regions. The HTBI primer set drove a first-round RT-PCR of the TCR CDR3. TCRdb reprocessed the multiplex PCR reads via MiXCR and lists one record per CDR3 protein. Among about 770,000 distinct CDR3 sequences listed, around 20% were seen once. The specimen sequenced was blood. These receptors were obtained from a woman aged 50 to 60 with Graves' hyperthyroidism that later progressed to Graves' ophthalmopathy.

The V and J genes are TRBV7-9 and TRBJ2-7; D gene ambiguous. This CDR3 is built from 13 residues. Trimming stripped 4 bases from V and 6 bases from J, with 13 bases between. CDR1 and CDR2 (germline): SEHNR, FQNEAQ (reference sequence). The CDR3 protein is CASSWQPRSEQYF. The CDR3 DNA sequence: TGTGCCAGCAGCTGGCAGCCTCGGTCCGAGCAGTACTTC.

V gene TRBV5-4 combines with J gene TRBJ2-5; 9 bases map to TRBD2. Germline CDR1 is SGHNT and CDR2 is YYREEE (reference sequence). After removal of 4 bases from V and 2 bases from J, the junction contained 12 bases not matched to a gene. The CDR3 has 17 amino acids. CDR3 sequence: CASSQKKILAGQETQYF. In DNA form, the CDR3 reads TGTGCCAGCAGCCAAAAAAAAATCCTAGCGGGGCAAGAGACCCAGTACTTC.

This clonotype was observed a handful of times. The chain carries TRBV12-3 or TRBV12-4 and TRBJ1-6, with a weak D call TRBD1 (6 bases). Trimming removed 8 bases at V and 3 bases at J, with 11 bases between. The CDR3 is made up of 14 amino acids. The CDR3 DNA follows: TGTGCCAGCGGAAAACAGGGCTATAATTCACCCCTCCACTTT. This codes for CASGKQGYNSPLHF.

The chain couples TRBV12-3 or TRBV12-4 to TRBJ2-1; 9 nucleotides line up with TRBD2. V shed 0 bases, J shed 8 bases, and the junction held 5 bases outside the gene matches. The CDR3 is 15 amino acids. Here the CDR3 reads CASSLAAGGGHEQFF. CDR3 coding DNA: TGTGCCAGCAGTTTAGCGGCGGGGGGGGGTCATGAGCAGTTCTTC.

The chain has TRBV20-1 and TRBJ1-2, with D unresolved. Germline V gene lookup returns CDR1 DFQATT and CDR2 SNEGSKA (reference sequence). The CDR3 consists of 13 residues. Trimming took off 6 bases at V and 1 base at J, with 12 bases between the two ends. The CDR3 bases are TGCAGTGCCCCCGCCCCAATTAACTATGGCTACACCTTC. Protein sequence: CSAPAPINYGYTF.

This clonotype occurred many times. The CDR3 loop reads CSAATGGAQPQHF. Here the CDR3 DNA reads TGCAGTGCTGCAACAGGGGGCGCTCAGCCCCAGCATTTT. The V gene is TRBV20-1, the J gene TRBJ1-5; 9 bases fit TRBD1. The germline gives CDR1 DFQATT, CDR2 SNEGSKA (reference sequence). Trimming cost V 5 bases and J 6 bases; bases outside gene matches: 5. The CDR3 covers 13 residues.

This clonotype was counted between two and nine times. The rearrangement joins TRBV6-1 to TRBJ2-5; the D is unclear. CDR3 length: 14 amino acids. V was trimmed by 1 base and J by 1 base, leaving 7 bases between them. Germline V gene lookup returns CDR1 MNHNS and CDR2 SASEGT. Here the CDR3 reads CASSEVPSQETQYF. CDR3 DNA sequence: TGTGCCAGCAGTGAAGTCCCGTCCCAAGAGACCCAGTACTTC.

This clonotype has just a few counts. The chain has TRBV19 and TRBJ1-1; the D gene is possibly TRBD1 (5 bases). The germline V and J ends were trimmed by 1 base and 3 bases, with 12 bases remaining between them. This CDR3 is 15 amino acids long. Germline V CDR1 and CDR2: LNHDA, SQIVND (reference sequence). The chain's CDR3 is CASSIVGMGDTEAFF. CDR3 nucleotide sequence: TGTGCCAGTAGTATAGTGGGGATGGGGGACACTGAAGCTTTCTTT. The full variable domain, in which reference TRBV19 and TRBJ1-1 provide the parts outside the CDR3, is DGGITQSPKYLFRKEGQNVTLSCEQNLNHDAMYWYRQDPGQGLRLIYYSQIVNDFQKGDIAEGYSVSREKKESFPLTVTSAQKNPTAFYLCASSIVGMGDTEAFFGQGTRLTVV.

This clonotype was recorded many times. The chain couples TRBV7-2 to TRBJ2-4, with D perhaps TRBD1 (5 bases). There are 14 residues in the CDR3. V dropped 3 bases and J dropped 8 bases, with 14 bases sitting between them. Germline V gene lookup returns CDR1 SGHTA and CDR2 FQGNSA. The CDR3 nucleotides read TGTGCCAGCAGCTTCGTTGGGCGCAGGGACATTCAGTACTTC. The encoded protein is CASSFVGRRDIQYF.

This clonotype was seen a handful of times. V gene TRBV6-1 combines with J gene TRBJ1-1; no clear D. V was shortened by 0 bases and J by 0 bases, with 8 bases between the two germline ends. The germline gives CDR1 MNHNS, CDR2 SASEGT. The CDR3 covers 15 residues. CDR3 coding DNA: TGTGCCAGCAGTGAAGCAATGGGCATGAACACTGAAGCTTTCTTT. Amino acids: CASSEAMGMNTEAFF.

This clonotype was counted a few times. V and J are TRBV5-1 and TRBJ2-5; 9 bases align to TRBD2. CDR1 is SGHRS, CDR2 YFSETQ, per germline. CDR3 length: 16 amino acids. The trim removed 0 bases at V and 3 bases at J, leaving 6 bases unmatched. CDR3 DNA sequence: TGCGCCAGCAGCTTGGAAATAGCGGGGGCGAAAGAGACCCAGTACTTC. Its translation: CASSLEIAGAKETQYF. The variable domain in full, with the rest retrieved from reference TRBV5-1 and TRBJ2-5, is KAGVTQTPRYLIKTRGQQVTLSCSPISGHRSVSWYQQTPGQGLQFLFEYFSETQRNKGNFPGRFSGRQFSNSRSEMNVSTLELGDSALYLCASSLEIAGAKETQYFGPGTRLLVL.

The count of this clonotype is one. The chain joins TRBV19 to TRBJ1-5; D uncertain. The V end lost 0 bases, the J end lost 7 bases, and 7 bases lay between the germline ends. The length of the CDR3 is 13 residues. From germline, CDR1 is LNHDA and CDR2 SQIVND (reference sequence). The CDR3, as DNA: TGTGCCAGTAGTATAGATATTGCCCAGCCCCAGCATTTT. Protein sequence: CASSIDIAQPQHF.

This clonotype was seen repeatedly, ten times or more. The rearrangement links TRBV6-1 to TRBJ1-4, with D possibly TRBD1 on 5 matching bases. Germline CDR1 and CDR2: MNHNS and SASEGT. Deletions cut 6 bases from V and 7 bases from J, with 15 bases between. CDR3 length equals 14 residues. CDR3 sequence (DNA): TGTGCCAGCAGCGGGACCGCGGACGGTGAAAAACTGTTTTTT. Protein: CASSGTADGEKLFF.

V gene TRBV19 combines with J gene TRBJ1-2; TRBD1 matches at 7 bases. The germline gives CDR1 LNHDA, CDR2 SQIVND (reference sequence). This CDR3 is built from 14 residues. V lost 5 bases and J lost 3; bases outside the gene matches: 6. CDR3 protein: CASSVQGPDYGYTF. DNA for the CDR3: TGTGCCAGTAGTGTACAGGGGCCCGACTATGGCTACACCTTC.

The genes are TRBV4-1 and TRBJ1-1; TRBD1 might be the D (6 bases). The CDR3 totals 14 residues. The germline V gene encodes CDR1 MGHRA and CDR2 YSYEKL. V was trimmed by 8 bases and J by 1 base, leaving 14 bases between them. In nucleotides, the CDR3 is TGCGCCAGCTGTGACAGGACTGGGAACACTGAAGCTTTCTTT. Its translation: CASCDRTGNTEAFF.

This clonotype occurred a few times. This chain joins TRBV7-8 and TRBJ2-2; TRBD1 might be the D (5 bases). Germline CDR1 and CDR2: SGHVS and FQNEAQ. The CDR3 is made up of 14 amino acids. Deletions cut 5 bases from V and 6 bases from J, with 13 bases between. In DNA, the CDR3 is TGTGCCAGCAGCGCTCGCAGGGTCGCCGGGGAGCTGTTTTTT. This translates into CASSARRVAGELFF.

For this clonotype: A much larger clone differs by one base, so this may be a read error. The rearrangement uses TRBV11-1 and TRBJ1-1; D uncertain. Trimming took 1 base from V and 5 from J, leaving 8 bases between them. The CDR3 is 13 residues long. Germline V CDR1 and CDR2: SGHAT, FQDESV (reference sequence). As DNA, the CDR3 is TGTGCCAGCAGCTTAGTAGCCAGGACTGAAGCTTTCTTT. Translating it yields CASSLVARTEAFF.

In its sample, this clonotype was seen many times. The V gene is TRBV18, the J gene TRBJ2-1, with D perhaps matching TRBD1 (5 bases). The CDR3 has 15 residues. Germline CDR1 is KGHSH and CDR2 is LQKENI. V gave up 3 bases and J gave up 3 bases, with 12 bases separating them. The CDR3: CASSPGGANYNEQFF. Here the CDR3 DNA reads TGTGCCAGCTCACCTGGTGGGGCTAACTACAATGAGCAGTTCTTC.

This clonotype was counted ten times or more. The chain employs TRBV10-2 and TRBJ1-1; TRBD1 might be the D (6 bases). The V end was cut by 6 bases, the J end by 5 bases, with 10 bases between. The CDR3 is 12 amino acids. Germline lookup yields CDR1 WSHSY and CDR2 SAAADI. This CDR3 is CASRDSRTEAFF. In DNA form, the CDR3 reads TGCGCCAGCAGGGACAGCCGTACTGAAGCTTTCTTT.

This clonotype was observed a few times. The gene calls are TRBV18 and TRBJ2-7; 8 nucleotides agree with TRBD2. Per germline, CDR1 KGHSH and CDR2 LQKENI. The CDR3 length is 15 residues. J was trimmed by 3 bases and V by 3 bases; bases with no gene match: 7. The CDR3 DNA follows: TGTGCCAGCTCACCCCCGGGACTAGGTTTCTACGAGCAGTACTTC. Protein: CASSPPGLGFYEQYF.

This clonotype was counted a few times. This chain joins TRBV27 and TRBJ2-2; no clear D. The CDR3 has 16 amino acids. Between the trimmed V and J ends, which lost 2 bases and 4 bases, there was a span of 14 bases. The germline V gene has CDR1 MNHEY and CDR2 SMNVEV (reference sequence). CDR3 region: CASSLGDIRATGELFF. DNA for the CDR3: TGTGCCAGCAGTTTAGGGGATATTAGGGCCACCGGGGAGCTGTTTTTT.